This T cell receptor beta chain was sequenced in a study of T cells in Graves' hyperthyroidism and ophthalmopathy. Broader study findings: Blood also held most thyroid clonotypes expanded beyond 0.001. Separating ophthalmopathy from stable hyperthyroidism was achieved by a 13 V-J model.

This clonotype was observed at least ten times. What it binds is not known. Absent ophthalmopathy progression within 18 months defined stable Graves' hyperthyroidism. Each patient was aged 18 to 65 and had newly diagnosed hyperthyroidism of under 2 months' duration. Amplified TCR beta CDR3 regions came from RNA transcripts. Carried out on the TCR CDR3, a first-round RT-PCR used the HTBI primer set. MiXCR, applied by TCRdb to the multiplex PCR reads, yields one record per CDR3 protein. The data contain 500,000 to 650,000 distinct CDR3 sequences, about 14% of them singletons. This CDR3 contains 16 residues. In germline, CDR1 is MNHNS, CDR2 SASEGT. With V trimmed by 5 bases and J by 4 bases, 10 bases remained unmatched.

The TCR originated in a woman in her thirties or forties with Graves' hyperthyroidism. Sequences were obtained from blood. V usage is TRBV6-1 and J usage is TRBJ2-1; the match to TRBD1 covers 8 bases. The CDR3 bases are TGTGCCAGCAGTCATGACAGGGGTCCAGGATACAATGAGCAGTTCTTC. This translates into CASSHDRGPGYNEQFF.